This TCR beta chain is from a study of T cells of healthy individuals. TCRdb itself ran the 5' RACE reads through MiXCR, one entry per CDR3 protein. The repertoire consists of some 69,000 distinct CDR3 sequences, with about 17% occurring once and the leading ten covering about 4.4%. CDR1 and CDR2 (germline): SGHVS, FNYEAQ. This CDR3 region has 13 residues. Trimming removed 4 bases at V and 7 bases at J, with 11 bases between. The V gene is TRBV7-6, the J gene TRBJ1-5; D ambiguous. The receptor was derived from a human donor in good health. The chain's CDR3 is CASSSQAGQPQHF. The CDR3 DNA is TGTGCCAGCAGCTCCCAAGCCGGGCAGCCCCAGCATTTT.